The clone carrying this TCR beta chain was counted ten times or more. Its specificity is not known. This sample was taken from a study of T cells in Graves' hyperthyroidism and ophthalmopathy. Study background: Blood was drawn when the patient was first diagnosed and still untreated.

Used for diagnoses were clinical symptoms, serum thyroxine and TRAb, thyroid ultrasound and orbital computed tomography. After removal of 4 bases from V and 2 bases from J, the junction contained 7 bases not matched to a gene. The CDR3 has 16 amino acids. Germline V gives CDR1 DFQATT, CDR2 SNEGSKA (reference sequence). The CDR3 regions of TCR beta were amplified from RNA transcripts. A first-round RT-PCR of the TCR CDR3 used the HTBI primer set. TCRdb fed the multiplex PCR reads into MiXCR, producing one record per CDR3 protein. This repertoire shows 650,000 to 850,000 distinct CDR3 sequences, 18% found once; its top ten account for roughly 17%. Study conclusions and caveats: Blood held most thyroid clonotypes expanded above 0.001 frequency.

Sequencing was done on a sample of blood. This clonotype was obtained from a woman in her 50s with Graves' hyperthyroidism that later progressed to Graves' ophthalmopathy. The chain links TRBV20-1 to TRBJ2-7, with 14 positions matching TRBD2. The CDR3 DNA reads TGCAGTGCTACTGGACTAGCGGGGGGAGGGCCCTACGAGCAGTACTTC. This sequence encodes CSATGLAGGGPYEQYF.